These 13 T cell receptor beta chains share one sample of origin, sequenced in a study of T cell changes during pregnancy in multiple sclerosis. The table came from immunoSEQ multiplex PCR; TCRdb's copy has only in-frame clones and leaves some out. The data contain about 100,000 clones, 85% to 95% of them seen just once; the ten biggest clones take up about 0.9%. The sequences come from peripheral blood, collected before pregnancy. Source of these receptors: a female donor with multiple sclerosis, enrolled in a pregnancy study.

This rearrangement joins TRBV30 to TRBJ2-7, with TRBD2 matching over 7 bases. Trimming cost V 8 bases and J 1 base; bases outside gene matches: 5. Germline-derived CDR1 and CDR2 are GTSNPN and SVGIG (reference sequence). The CDR3 is made up of 12 amino acids. CDR3 amino acids: CAGSGGSYEQYF. The CDR3 nucleotides read TGTGCCGGTTCGGGGGGATCCTACGAGCAGTACTTC.

This chain joins TRBV11-2 and TRBJ2-7; TRBD2 aligns across 8 bases. CDR3 length: 16 residues. The ends lost 5 bases at V and 4 bases at J; junction bases unmatched: 13. CDR1 and CDR2 from the germline V gene are SGHAT and FQNNGV. This chain's CDR3 is CASSRPNSGGRYEQYF. CDR3 DNA sequence: TGTGCCAGCAGCCGACCTAACAGCGGGGGCCGGTACGAGCAGTACTTC.

The chain combines TRBV2 with TRBJ1-5; 10 bases fit TRBD1. V lost 7 bases, J lost 6 bases, and 6 bases stayed unmatched. Germline CDR1 reads SNHLY; CDR2 reads FYNNEI. The CDR3 is 14 amino acids. DNA for the CDR3: TGTGCCAGCACCGGGACAGGGGTCGGTCAGCCCCAGCATTTT. Translating it yields CASTGTGVGQPQHF.

The chain uses TRBV7-9 and TRBJ2-3, with D maybe TRBD2 (6 bases). V lost 2 bases, J lost 0 bases, and 15 bases lay in between. The CDR3 length is 17 residues. Looked up from germline, CDR1 is SEHNR and CDR2 is FQNEAQ (reference sequence). This CDR3 is CASSLRREAVSTDTQYF. CDR3 DNA: TGTGCCAGCAGCTTAAGGAGGGAGGCCGTGAGCACAGATACGCAGTATTTT.

The rearrangement joins TRBV6-5 to TRBJ2-1; no clear D. The CDR3 length is 11 residues. The V and J ends lost 4 bases and 8 bases respectively, with 6 bases between them. CDR1 is MNHEY and CDR2 is SVGAGI in the germline V gene. The CDR3 region is CASSSQYEQFF. In DNA form, the CDR3 reads TGTGCCAGCAGTTCCCAGTATGAGCAGTTCTTC.

The chain carries TRBV27 and TRBJ2-7, with D perhaps TRBD2 (6 bases). The CDR3 covers 13 residues. The germline V and J ends were trimmed by 2 bases and 7 bases, with 12 bases remaining between them. Germline assignment: CDR1 MNHEY and CDR2 SMNVEV (reference sequence). The CDR3 region is CASSLMGRGEQYF. The CDR3 nucleotides read TGTGCCAGCAGTTTAATGGGGCGGGGAGAGCAGTACTTC.

V is TRBV30 and J is TRBJ1-2; D is perhaps TRBD1 (6 bases). Germline CDR1 is GTSNPN and CDR2 is SVGIG (reference sequence). The CDR3 has 16 residues. Between the trimmed V and J ends, which lost 4 bases and 8 bases, there was a span of 26 bases. The CDR3: CAWIPPRAGDTRGYTF. In nucleotides, the CDR3 is TGTGCCTGGATCCCCCCACGGGCAGGGGACACTAGGGGCTACACCTTC.

The chain carries TRBV19 and TRBJ1-4, with a tentative D call TRBD1 (5 bases). CDR3 length: 16 residues. Trimming took 2 bases from V and 8 from J, leaving 18 bases between them. Germline V lookup: CDR1 LNHDA, CDR2 SQIVND (reference sequence). CDR3 residues: CASSIQGPIGMEKLFF. CDR3 sequence (DNA): TGTGCCAGTAGTATACAGGGCCCCATAGGGATGGAAAAACTGTTTTTT. The whole variable domain, remainder taken from reference TRBV19 and TRBJ1-4, is DGGITQSPKYLFRKEGQNVTLSCEQNLNHDAMYWYRQDPGQGLRLIYYSQIVNDFQKGDIAEGYSVSREKKESFPLTVTSAQKNPTAFYLCASSIQGPIGMEKLFFGSGTQLSVL.

This clone was seen just once. This chain joins TRBV9 and TRBJ2-6; 8 nucleotides line up with TRBD1. This CDR3 has 18 residues. Unmatched junction bases numbered 11, after V lost 6 bases and J lost 0 bases. Germline values: CDR1 SGDLS, CDR2 YYNGEE. CDR3 amino acids: CASTSRGQDDSGANVLTF. The CDR3 DNA sequence: TGTGCCAGCACCTCCCGGGGACAGGACGACTCTGGGGCCAACGTCCTGACTTTC.

This clone was seen only once. This chain connects TRBV19 to TRBJ1-3; 8 nucleotides line up with TRBD1. The CDR3 spans 15 residues. V dropped 5 bases and J dropped 1; count of bases not matched to a gene: 4. Germline lookup yields CDR1 LNHDA and CDR2 SQIVND (reference sequence). In nucleotides, the CDR3 is TGTGCCAGTAGTCCCCAGGGGGCATCTGGAAACACCATATATTTT. Translation: CASSPQGASGNTIYF.

The chain links TRBV28 to TRBJ1-2; the D is unclear. Germline V lookup: CDR1 MDHEN, CDR2 SYDVKM. Trimming pared 5 bases from V and 4 bases from J, leaving 14 bases between. The CDR3 has 14 residues. The CDR3 loop is CASSVNSYLYGYTF. The CDR3 coding sequence is TGTGCCAGCAGTGTAAACTCCTACCTCTATGGCTACACCTTC.

The V call is TRBV6-5, the J call TRBJ2-7; 9 bases fit TRBD2. The CDR3 covers 15 residues. The V and J ends lost 0 bases and 3 bases, in that order; junction bases with no gene match: 3. Germline CDR1 is MNHEY and CDR2 is SVGAGI. The CDR3, as DNA: TGTGCCAGCAGTTACTCGTTAGCGGGAGTCTACGAGCAGTACTTC. Protein sequence: CASSYSLAGVYEQYF.

V and J are TRBV7-8 and TRBJ2-2; possibly TRBD2 for D (6 bases). The V gene's germline CDR1 is SGHVS and CDR2 FQNEAQ. The CDR3 covers 16 residues. Between the trimmed V and J ends, which lost 5 bases and 4 bases, there was a span of 17 bases. Here the CDR3 reads CASSTQLAYGTGELFF. CDR3 nucleotides: TGTGCCAGCAGCACCCAACTAGCTTATGGCACCGGGGAGCTGTTTTTT.